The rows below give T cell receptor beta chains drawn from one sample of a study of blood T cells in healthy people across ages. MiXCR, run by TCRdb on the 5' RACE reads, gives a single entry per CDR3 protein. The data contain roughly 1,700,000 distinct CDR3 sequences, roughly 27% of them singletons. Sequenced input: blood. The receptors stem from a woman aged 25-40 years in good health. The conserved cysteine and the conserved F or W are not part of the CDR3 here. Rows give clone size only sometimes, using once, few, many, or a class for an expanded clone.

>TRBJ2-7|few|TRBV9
ASSADPGSSYEQY
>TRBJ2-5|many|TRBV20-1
SAITPGQGQETQY
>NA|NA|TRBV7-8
ASSRRRGSLNEQY
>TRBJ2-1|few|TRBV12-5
ASGLVLGGGLQNEQF
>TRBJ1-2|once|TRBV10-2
AGSEFSAYGYT
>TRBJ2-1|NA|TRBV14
ASSRPGQGFNEQF
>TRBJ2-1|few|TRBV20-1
SAPGLAGASSYNEQF
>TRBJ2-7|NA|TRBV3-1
ASSKDPRGVLSSEQY
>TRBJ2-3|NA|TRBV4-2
ASSQEVETSGNTDTQY
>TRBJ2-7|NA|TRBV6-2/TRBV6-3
ASRPSSQNTYEQY
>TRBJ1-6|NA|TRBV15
ATSRGENSPLH
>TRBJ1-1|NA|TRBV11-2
ASSSLQGRDTEAF
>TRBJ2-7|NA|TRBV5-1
ASSFLNDRSSYEQY
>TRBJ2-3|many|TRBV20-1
SARPPPAPDTQY
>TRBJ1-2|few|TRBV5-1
ASSPGVERGYT
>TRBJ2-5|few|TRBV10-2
ASTPTDSGGETQY
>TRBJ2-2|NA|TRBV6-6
ASSYSKVESTGELF
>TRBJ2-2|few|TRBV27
AVKGNTGELF
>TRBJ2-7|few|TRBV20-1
SAIGASGDYEQY
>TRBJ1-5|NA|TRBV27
ASSLFRGGKHSNQPQH
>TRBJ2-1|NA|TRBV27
ASSLISVAGDYDEQF
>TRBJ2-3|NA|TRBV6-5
ASSYYSGTDTQY
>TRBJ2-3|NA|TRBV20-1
SAISGGRSDTQY
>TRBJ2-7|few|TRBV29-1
SPVGQAVLIHYYEQY
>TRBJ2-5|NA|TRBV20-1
SARLDRQETQY
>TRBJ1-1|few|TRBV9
ASSVAGGGRDTEAF
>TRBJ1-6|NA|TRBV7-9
ASSFVADNSPLH
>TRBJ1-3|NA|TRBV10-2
ASSEDRGNTIY
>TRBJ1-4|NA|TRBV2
ASRRDYGLF
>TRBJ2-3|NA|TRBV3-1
ASSQLHTQY
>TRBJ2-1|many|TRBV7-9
ASSTKSGVSSYNEQF
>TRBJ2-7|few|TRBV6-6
ASSYNTGTGNYEQY
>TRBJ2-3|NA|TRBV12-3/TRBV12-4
ASTPGFPDTQY
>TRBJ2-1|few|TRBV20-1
SATLAFEQF
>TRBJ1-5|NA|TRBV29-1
SVRGNQPQH
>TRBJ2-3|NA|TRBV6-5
ASSYLRTGNTDTQY
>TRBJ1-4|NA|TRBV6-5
ASSGSVNEKLF
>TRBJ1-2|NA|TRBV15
ATSRDPAGRKTLYGYT
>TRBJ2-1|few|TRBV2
ASSDSRSSGYNEQF
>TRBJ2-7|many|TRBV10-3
AISESLYLASGRRYEQY
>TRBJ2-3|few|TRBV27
ASGTSVRSDTQY
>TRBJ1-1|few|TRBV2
ASTFRREGAEAF
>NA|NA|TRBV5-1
ASSLEAGRYNEQY
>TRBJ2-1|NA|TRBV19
ASSPFNGEQF
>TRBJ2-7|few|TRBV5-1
ATSASTDNYEQY
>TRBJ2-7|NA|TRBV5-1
ASSSLRGTATYEQY
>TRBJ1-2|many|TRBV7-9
ASTPGSRGYT
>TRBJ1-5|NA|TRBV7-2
ASRQDPNQPQH
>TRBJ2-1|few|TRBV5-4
AGRPGGKTYNEQF
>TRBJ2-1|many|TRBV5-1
ASSYTGDEQF
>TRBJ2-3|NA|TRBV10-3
AISAGPGGTDTQY
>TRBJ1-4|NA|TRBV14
ASSPYGATNEKLF
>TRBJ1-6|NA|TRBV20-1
SARDGGKGSPLH
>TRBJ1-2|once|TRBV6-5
ASSKLTGGDGYT
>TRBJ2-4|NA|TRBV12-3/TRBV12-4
ASSFLPGTNERY